The rows below give T cell receptor beta chains drawn from one sample of a study of beta chain features in type 1 diabetes. The table came from immunoSEQ multiplex PCR; TCRdb's copy has only in-frame clones and leaves some out. This sample has about 270,000 clones, with roughly an eighth found just once. Sequencing input: naive CD4+ T cells from blood. The origin of the receptors is a man younger than 45 with type 1 diabetes. CDR3s include the opening cysteine and the closing phenylalanine or tryptophan. The D gene is left open where the match is weak. Size is stated for part of the rows, as once, few or many counts, or as a class when the clone is expanded.

few	TRBJ2-5	.	TRBV13	CASSLRGGGETQYF	TGTGCCAGCAGCTTAAGAGGTGGGGGGGAGACCCAGTACTTC
few	TRBJ2-2	TRBD1	TRBV7-8	CASSWDRKTGELFF	TGTGCCAGCAGCTGGGACAGGAAGACCGGGGAGCTGTTTTTT
few	TRBJ2-7	.	TRBV4-3	CASSQDYAGTYEQYF	TGCGCCAGCAGCCAAGATTACGCAGGCACCTACGAGCAGTACTTC
few	TRBJ2-3	.	TRBV29-1	CSVDELGTDTQYF	TGCAGCGTTGACGAGCTGGGCACAGATACGCAGTATTTT
few	TRBJ1-5	TRBD1	TRBV7-9	CASSLGTGVNQPQHF	TGTGCCAGCAGCTTAGGGACAGGGGTCAATCAGCCCCAGCATTTT
few	TRBJ2-7	.	TRBV28	CASSGGYHEQYF	TGTGCCAGCAGTGGGGGCTACCACGAGCAGTACTTC
few	TRBJ2-7	.	TRBV28	CASSFKTEGAYEQYF	TGTGCCAGCAGTTTTAAGACGGAGGGAGCCTACGAGCAGTACTTC
few	TRBJ2-5	.	TRBV9	CASSVGGLKTQYF	TGTGCCAGCAGCGTAGGAGGGTTGAAGACCCAGTACTTC
.	TRBJ2-3	TRBD2	TRBV7-3	CASSPQTSGRADTQYF	TGTGCCAGCAGCCCCCAGACTAGCGGGAGGGCAGATACGCAGTATTTT
.	TRBJ2-1	TRBD2	TRBV30	CAWSVRTSGRYNEQFF	TGTGCCTGGAGTGTACGAACTAGCGGTCGCTACAATGAGCAGTTCTTC
few	TRBJ2-2	.	TRBV4-3	CASSQDRRAAGVTGELFF	TGCGCCAGCAGCCAAGATAGGCGGGCCGCAGGGGTGACCGGGGAGCTGTTTTTT
few	TRBJ2-3	.	TRBV7-2	CASSFGGSTDTQYF	TGTGCCAGCAGCTTTGGCGGGAGCACAGATACGCAGTATTTT
few	TRBJ1-2	TRBD1	TRBV6-1	CASTPGQGYQGYTF	TGTGCCAGCACCCCGGGACAGGGGTATCAAGGCTACACCTTC
.	TRBJ2-2	TRBD2	TRBV5-1	CASSLAPSGRTVGELFF	TGCGCCAGCAGCTTGGCCCCAAGCGGGAGAACGGTCGGGGAGCTGTTTTTT
few	TRBJ2-7	.	TRBV19	CASNGDSYEQYF	TGTGCCAGCAACGGGGACTCCTACGAGCAGTACTTC
.	TRBJ1-1	TRBD1	TRBV19	CASSNDRGEAFF	TGTGCCAGTAGTAACGACAGGGGGGAAGCTTTCTTT
.	TRBJ2-1	TRBD2	TRBV5-4	CASSLGGTSGTYNEQFF	TGTGCCAGCAGCTTGGGTGGAACTAGCGGTACCTACAATGAGCAGTTCTTC
.	TRBJ2-1	TRBD2	TRBV7-3	CASSPLAGGPKYNEQFF	TGTGCCAGCAGCCCGTTAGCGGGAGGGCCAAAATACAATGAGCAGTTCTTC
few	TRBJ1-3	.	TRBV5-4	CASSLDTGNTIYF	TGTGCCAGCAGCTTGGACACTGGAAACACCATATATTTT
few	TRBJ1-1	TRBD1	TRBV19	CASRRTGVTEAFF	TGTGCCAGTAGAAGGACAGGGGTGACTGAAGCTTTCTTT
few	TRBJ1-1	TRBD1	TRBV29-1	CSARTGGWGTEAFF	TGCAGCGCGAGGACAGGAGGATGGGGCACTGAAGCTTTCTTT
few	TRBJ1-1	.	TRBV30	CAWSVGRANTEAFF	TGTGCCTGGAGTGTAGGGAGGGCGAACACTGAAGCTTTCTTT
.	TRBJ2-1	.	TRBV5-6	CASSLSGYNEQFF	TGTGCCAGCAGCTTGAGCGGCTACAATGAGCAGTTCTTC
.	TRBJ2-5	.	TRBV5-1	CASSVSGQETQYF	TGCGCCAGCAGTGTGAGCGGCCAAGAGACCCAGTACTTC
.	TRBJ2-2	.	TRBV30	CAWAPSLTRYGFRTGELFF	TGTGCCTGGGCTCCGTCTTTGACTAGATATGGGTTTCGCACCGGGGAGCTGTTTTTT
few	TRBJ2-7	.	TRBV9	CASSVGRTAGEQYF	TGTGCCAGCAGCGTAGGTAGGACTGCGGGCGAGCAGTACTTC
.	TRBJ2-3	TRBD2	TRBV4-3	CASSQEGAGAVDTQYF	TGCGCCAGCAGCCAAGAGGGAGCGGGAGCGGTAGATACGCAGTATTTT
few	TRBJ2-7	TRBD2	TRBV28	CASSSRLAGLSSYEQYF	TGTGCCAGCAGTTCACGACTAGCGGGGCTCTCCTCCTACGAGCAGTACTTC
few	TRBJ2-5	TRBD2	TRBV28	CATTDGLAVQETQYF	TGTGCCACTACGGACGGACTAGCGGTCCAAGAGACCCAGTACTTC
.	TRBJ2-1	TRBD1	TRBV30	CAWSNTRTGAYNEQFF	TGTGCCTGGAGTAACACCAGGACAGGGGCATACAATGAGCAGTTCTTC
few	TRBJ1-1	TRBD1	TRBV19	CASSTQGRNTEAFF	TGTGCCAGTTCAACACAGGGGAGGAACACTGAAGCTTTCTTT
few	TRBJ2-2	TRBD2	TRBV19	CASSQAGVMAGELFF	TGTGCCAGTAGTCAGGCGGGAGTAATGGCCGGGGAGCTGTTTTTT
few	TRBJ1-1	TRBD1	TRBV4-3	CASSQETGRTEAFF	TGCGCCAGCAGCCAAGAGACAGGGCGGACTGAAGCTTTCTTT
few	TRBJ2-5	TRBD2	TRBV5-1	CASSLAGTSGNQETQYF	TGCGCCAGCAGCTTGGCCGGGACTAGCGGGAACCAAGAGACCCAGTACTTC
.	TRBJ2-7	.	TRBV28	CASSPDSYEQYF	TGTGCCAGCAGTCCGGACAGCTACGAGCAGTACTTC
once	TRBJ2-7	.	TRBV28	CASSLFLQGSDEQYF	TGTGCCAGCAGTTTATTTCTTCAGGGGAGTGACGAGCAGTACTTC
few	TRBJ1-5	.	TRBV28	CASSLGGNSNQPQHF	TGTGCCAGCAGTTTAGGCGGAAATAGCAATCAGCCCCAGCATTTT
few	TRBJ2-2	TRBD1	TRBV28	CASRAPGWDRTTGELFF	TGTGCCAGCAGAGCTCCCGGTTGGGACAGGACCACCGGGGAGCTGTTTTTT
.	TRBJ2-5	.	TRBV7-2	CASSSLSTGSRETQYF	TGTGCCAGCAGCTCGCTCTCGACAGGCTCTAGAGAGACCCAGTACTTC
few	TRBJ2-7	TRBD2	TRBV6-6	CASSSPRTSQHEQYF	TGTGCCAGCAGTTCCCCCCGGACTAGCCAGCACGAGCAGTACTTC
few	TRBJ2-7	TRBD1	TRBV25-1	CASSEGGQGGNEQYF	TGTGCCAGCAGTGAGGGTGGACAGGGCGGGAACGAGCAGTACTTC
.	TRBJ1-5	.	TRBV7-6	CASSLARGDQPQHF	TGTGCCAGCAGCTTAGCCAGGGGTGATCAGCCCCAGCATTTT
few	TRBJ2-1	TRBD1	TRBV7-9	CASSRDRGSYNEQFF	TGTGCCAGCAGCAGGGACAGGGGATCGTACAATGAGCAGTTCTTC
few	TRBJ2-1	.	TRBV14	CASSQSSYNEQFF	TGTGCCAGCAGCCAGAGCTCCTACAATGAGCAGTTCTTC
.	TRBJ2-7	.	TRBV7-3	CASSLGPGGFYEQYF	TGTGCCAGCAGCTTGGGCCCAGGGGGGTTCTACGAGCAGTACTTC
few	TRBJ2-3	TRBD1	TRBV29-1	CSVGLGQGITDTQYF	TGCAGCGTTGGTTTAGGACAGGGAATTACAGATACGCAGTATTTT
few	TRBJ2-7	TRBD1	TRBV2	CASEDRDYEQYF	TGTGCCAGCGAGGACAGGGACTACGAGCAGTACTTC
.	TRBJ2-7	.	TRBV19	CASNSEGREQYF	TGTGCCAGTAACTCCGAGGGGAGGGAGCAGTACTTC
once	TRBJ2-4	.	TRBV27	CASSLGASGTFQYF	TGTGCCAGCAGTTTGGGGGCCTCTGGAACATTTCAGTACTTC
.	TRBJ1-3	.	TRBV29-1	CSPGKNTIYF	TGCAGCCCGGGAAAGAACACCATATATTTT
few	TRBJ1-1	.	TRBV5-6	CASSYGQRNTEAFF	TGTGCCAGCAGCTACGGACAGAGGAACACTGAAGCTTTCTTT
.	TRBJ2-1	.	TRBV6-5	CASSLAVEQFF	TGTGCCAGCAGTCTAGCTGTTGAGCAGTTCTTC
few	TRBJ2-1	TRBD2	TRBV7-2	CASTAVSGRAWEQFF	TGTGCCAGCACCGCAGTTAGCGGGAGGGCGTGGGAGCAGTTCTTC
.	TRBJ2-1	TRBD2	TRBV19	CASSMLAGGLSNEQFF	TGTGCCAGTAGTATGTTAGCGGGAGGGCTCTCCAATGAGCAGTTCTTC
.	TRBJ2-1	.	TRBV25-1	CASGVGRGSYNEQFF	TGTGCCAGCGGAGTCGGCCGGGGTTCCTACAATGAGCAGTTCTTC
few	TRBJ2-3	TRBD1	TRBV7-8	CASRQVGTGGTDTQYF	TGTGCCAGCAGACAAGTTGGGACAGGGGGCACAGATACGCAGTATTTT
.	TRBJ1-1	.	TRBV7-9	CASSLRQVDVTEAFF	TGTGCCAGCAGCTTACGACAGGTGGATGTCACTGAAGCTTTCTTT
few	TRBJ2-3	.	TRBV11-2	CASSLRGGTVTDTQYF	TGTGCCAGCAGCTTAAGAGGCGGAACCGTTACAGATACGCAGTATTTT
.	TRBJ2-7	TRBD2	TRBV28	CASIAGGRSYEQYF	TGTGCCAGCATCGCGGGAGGGCGCTCCTACGAGCAGTACTTC
few	TRBJ2-7	TRBD1	TRBV6-1	CASSEMGQTSF	TGTGCCAGCAGTGAAATGGGACAGACTTCCTTC